Below, 19 T cell receptor beta chains from the same sample are listed, as sequenced in a study of cytomegalovirus exposure and HLA in healthy donors. Use of 60 Vbeta and 13 Jbeta primers characterized the PCR. Generated by immunoSEQ multiplex PCR, the TCRdb table keeps only in-frame clones and is missing some. The sample yields some 130,000 clones, about three quarters seen once. The sample taken for sequencing was PBMCs. All receptors come from a male donor in good health and CMV-seronegative.

V is TRBV7-8 and J is TRBJ2-1; TRBD2 matches at 11 bases. Germline assignment: CDR1 SGHVS and CDR2 FQNEAQ. This CDR3 has 14 amino acids. The J segment lost 8 bases and the V segment lost 8 bases, leaving 8 bases of the junction unmatched. Here the CDR3 reads CASGIAGGPYEQFF. DNA for the CDR3: TGTGCCAGCGGAATAGCGGGAGGGCCTTATGAGCAGTTCTTC. The complete variable domain, with remaining parts taken from reference TRBV7-8 and TRBJ2-1, reads GAGVSQSPRYKVAKRGQDVALRCDPISGHVSLFWYQQALGQGPEFLTYFQNEAQLDKSGLPSDRFFAERPEGSVSTLKIQRTQQEDSAVYLCASGIAGGPYEQFFGPGTRLTVL.

The rearrangement joins TRBV7-2 to TRBJ2-7, with 9 bases that match TRBD2. The CDR3 is 16 amino acids. Germline V gene sequence: CDR1 SGHTA, CDR2 FQGNSA. Trimming took 0 bases from V and 3 from J; bases not matched to a gene: 6. CDR3 amino acids: CASSLAQVAGVYEQYF. CDR3 bases: TGTGCCAGCAGCTTAGCGCAAGTAGCGGGAGTCTACGAGCAGTACTTC.

The rearrangement links TRBV18 to TRBJ1-5; 8 bases align to TRBD1. J was trimmed by 0 bases and V by 4 bases; bases with no gene match: 8. The CDR3 is made up of 17 amino acids. The germline V gene has CDR1 KGHSH and CDR2 LQKENI. CDR3 sequence (DNA): TGTGCCAGCTCACAGGTAGGGACAGGCAATAGCAATCAGCCCCAGCATTTT. As protein: CASSQVGTGNSNQPQHF.

The chain links TRBV10-1 to TRBJ2-7, with D perhaps matching TRBD1 (6 bases). V lost 3 bases to trimming and J lost 6 bases, with 24 bases between them. CDR1 is WNHNN, CDR2 SYGVQD, per germline (reference sequence). The CDR3 runs 17 residues. In DNA form, the CDR3 reads TGCGCCAGCAGTGATGGAGCTATGAGGACAGCCCCTTCCGAGCAGTACTTC. This translates into CASSDGAMRTAPSEQYF.

This clone was seen just once. The V gene is TRBV2, the J gene TRBJ1-2, with 7 bases lining up with TRBD1. Germline V gives CDR1 SNHLY, CDR2 FYNNEI. The CDR3 has 14 amino acids. The J segment lost 4 bases and the V segment lost 7 bases, leaving 9 bases of the junction unmatched. The CDR3 is CASNRGTLIYGYTF. The CDR3 DNA reads TGTGCCAGCAACAGGGGCACTCTCATCTATGGCTACACCTTC.

The chain links TRBV9 to TRBJ2-5, with TRBD1 as a possible D gene (5 bases). The CDR3 loop spans 11 amino acids. Germline values: CDR1 SGDLS, CDR2 YYNGEE. V was clipped by 3 bases and J by 5 bases, with 5 bases between them. The CDR3 sequence: CASSEGETQYF. The CDR3, as DNA: TGTGCCAGCAGCGAGGGGGAGACCCAGTACTTC.

The chain uses TRBV6-5 and TRBJ2-5; tentative D call: TRBD1 (6 bases). The V gene's germline CDR1 is MNHEY and CDR2 SVGAGI. The CDR3 extends over 14 amino acids. Trimming took off 2 bases at V and 3 bases at J, with 10 bases between the two ends. Written as DNA, the CDR3 is TGTGCCAGCAGTTACAGGCAGGGGAAAGAGACCCAGTACTTC. This translates into CASSYRQGKETQYF.

The chain is built from TRBV9 and TRBJ2-7, with no clear D. V dropped 0 bases and J dropped 0 bases, with 10 bases sitting between them. The V gene's germline CDR1 is SGDLS and CDR2 YYNGEE. This CDR3 contains 15 residues. CDR3 sequence: CASSVESTPSYEQYF. CDR3 nucleotide sequence: TGTGCCAGCAGCGTAGAGTCGACTCCCTCCTACGAGCAGTACTTC.

CDR3 nucleotide sequence: TGTGCCAGCAGCGGTCGTGGGGAGGAGACCCAGTACTTC. This codes for CASSGRGEETQYF. The chain joins TRBV6-1 to TRBJ2-5; a weak D match, TRBD2 (5 bases). The V and J ends lost 6 bases and 5 bases respectively, with 13 bases between them. Germline lookup yields CDR1 MNHNS and CDR2 SASEGT. This CDR3 is built from 13 residues.

The V call is TRBV30, the J call TRBJ2-3; 7 nucleotides line up with TRBD2. Germline V gives CDR1 GTSNPN, CDR2 SVGIG (reference sequence). CDR3 length: 13 amino acids. The trim removed 3 bases at V and 1 base at J, leaving 1 base unmatched. The CDR3 is CAWRLAGTDTQYF. CDR3 sequence (DNA): TGTGCCTGGAGGCTAGCGGGCACAGATACGCAGTATTTT.

This chain uses TRBV19 with TRBJ1-1; D may be TRBD1 (6 bases). The CDR3 is made up of 13 amino acids. V lost 9 bases and J 3 bases, leaving 14 bases between the germline ends. CDR1 is LNHDA, CDR2 SQIVND, per germline (reference sequence). The CDR3 sequence: CASGGQRHTEAFF. As DNA, the CDR3 is TGTGCCAGCGGTGGACAGAGACACACTGAAGCTTTCTTT.

The chain joins TRBV5-4 to TRBJ2-7; a possible D gene is TRBD1 (6 bases). Germline assignment: CDR1 SGHNT and CDR2 YYREEE (reference sequence). CDR3 length equals 14 residues. With 0 bases removed from V and 3 bases from J, the gap between germline ends came to 10 bases. CDR3: CASSLGQEFYEQYF. The CDR3 bases are TGTGCCAGCAGCTTGGGACAGGAATTCTACGAGCAGTACTTC.

The chain is built from TRBV7-9 and TRBJ1-3; D remains ambiguous. The CDR3 is 16 amino acids. V lost 1 base and J 4 bases, leaving 14 bases between the germline ends. Germline V gene data show CDR1 as SEHNR and CDR2 as FQNEAQ (reference sequence). This CDR3 reads CASSLGAVSPGNTIYF. The CDR3 DNA is TGTGCCAGCAGCTTAGGGGCAGTTTCTCCCGGAAACACCATATATTTT.

This sequence joins TRBV7-9 and TRBJ2-7; D may be TRBD2 (5 bases). Germline V gene lookup returns CDR1 SEHNR and CDR2 FQNEAQ (reference sequence). The length of the CDR3 is 14 residues. Trimming removed 2 bases at V and 6 bases at J, with 14 bases between. CDR3 bases: TGTGCCAGCAGCTTATCCTCAGCGGCTAGCGAGCAGTACTTC. It yields the protein CASSLSSAASEQYF. The variable domain in full, with the rest retrieved from reference TRBV7-9 and TRBJ2-7, is DTGVSQNPRHKITKRGQNVTFRCDPISEHNRLYWYRQTLGQGPEFLTYFQNEAQLEKSRLLSDRFSAERPKGSFSTLEIQRTEQGDSAMYLCASSLSSAASEQYFGPGTRLTVT.

The chain carries TRBV11-2 and TRBJ2-3; unclear D gene. This CDR3 contains 15 residues. Trimming left V 1 base short and J 4 bases short, with 12 bases between. Germline CDR1 reads SGHAT; CDR2 reads FQNNGV. CDR3 sequence reads: CASSLVQVIADTQYF. In nucleotides, the CDR3 is TGTGCCAGCAGCTTAGTGCAGGTTATCGCAGATACGCAGTATTTT.

CDR3 nucleotide sequence: TGTGCCAGCAGCTGGGCCCGGGGGGCCGGGGAAAAACTGTTTTTT. It yields the protein CASSWARGAGEKLFF. The gene calls are TRBV11-3 and TRBJ1-4; maybe TRBD1 (6 bases). This CDR3 is built from 15 residues. Germline lookup yields CDR1 SGHNT and CDR2 YENEEA. Trimming removed 4 bases at V and 8 bases at J, with 17 bases between.

CDR3 amino acids: CASSTPGGRELFF. DNA of the CDR3: TGTGCCAGTAGTACACCAGGGGGAAGGGAGCTGTTTTTT. The chain uses TRBV19 and TRBJ2-2; 7 bases match TRBD1. V was pared by 4 bases and J by 9 bases, with 5 bases of the junction left unmatched. Germline-derived CDR1 and CDR2 are LNHDA and SQIVND (reference sequence). This CDR3 is built from 13 residues.

This clone was seen a few times. The CDR3 sequence: CASSLTSGGYNEQFF. The CDR3 bases are TGTGCCAGCAGCCTGACTAGCGGGGGGTACAATGAGCAGTTCTTC. This rearrangement joins TRBV9 to TRBJ2-1, with TRBD2 matching over 13 bases. V shed 4 bases and J 4 bases; nucleotides not matched to a gene: 2. Germline V gene data show CDR1 as SGDLS and CDR2 as YYNGEE. This CDR3 has 15 amino acids.

In nucleotides, the CDR3 is TGTGCCGGTAGCTTGGCAGGGGCGGATGAGCAGTTCTTC. Encoded protein: CAGSLAGADEQFF. V and J are TRBV7-9 and TRBJ2-1, with D possibly matching TRBD1 (6 bases). Germline CDR1 and CDR2: SEHNR and FQNEAQ (reference sequence). The length of the CDR3 is 13 residues. Trimming removed 11 bases at V and 8 bases at J, with 19 bases between.